This passage covers 18 T cell receptor beta chains from one sample sequenced in a study of PD-1 and CTLA-4 blockade in melanoma. The assay was immunoSEQ multiplex PCR, and TCRdb's table has in-frame clones only and misses some. The sample includes approximately 7,200 clones, approximately 80% of them seen just once. This material consisted of CD8+ T cells from peripheral blood, taken before anti-PD-1 treatment. These receptors were collected from a human donor with melanoma.

This chain connects TRBV15 to TRBJ2-7; D might be TRBD2 (6 bases). Trimming cost V 8 bases and J 6 bases, with 17 bases left between them. Germline lookup yields CDR1 LNHNV and CDR2 YYDKDF (reference sequence). The CDR3 contains 13 residues. DNA of the CDR3: TGTGCCACCCAAAGGACGGGAGCCACCGAGCAGTACTTC. Amino acid sequence: CATQRTGATEQYF.

Comments on this clone: One end of the junction varies from germline; a read error may be responsible. The rearrangement uses TRBV7-7 and TRBJ2-1; maybe TRBD2 (6 bases). CDR3 length: 15 amino acids. Looked up from germline, CDR1 is SSHAT and CDR2 is FNYEAQ (reference sequence). The CDR3 here is CASSPSSATYNEQFF. The CDR3 DNA reads as TGTGCTAGCAGCCCCTCTAGCGCTACCTACAATGAGCAGTTCTTC.

The genes are TRBV10-2 and TRBJ2-7; D gene uncertain. Germline CDR1 and CDR2: WSHSY and SAAADI. Between the trimmed V and J ends, which lost 5 bases and 2 bases, there was a span of 7 bases. The CDR3 has 12 amino acids. CDR3 DNA sequence: TGCGCCAGCAGTAGCACAGCCTACGAGCAGTACTTC. This translates into CASSSTAYEQYF.

The V call is TRBV7-9, the J call TRBJ2-2; D is unresolved. The V gene lost 8 bases and the J gene lost 4 bases, with 11 bases spanning the gap. The CDR3 is made up of 13 amino acids. Per the germline V gene, CDR1 is SEHNR and CDR2 is FQNEAQ (reference sequence). The CDR3 loop reads CASLSLGTGELFF. CDR3 nucleotides: TGTGCCAGCCTCAGCCTGGGCACCGGGGAGCTGTTTTTT.

The gene calls are TRBV7-9 and TRBJ2-1; 10 bases are shared with TRBD2. J was trimmed by 5 bases and V by 2 bases; bases with no gene match: 6. Germline loops: CDR1 SEHNR, CDR2 FQNEAQ (reference sequence). This CDR3 region has 16 residues. The CDR3 reads CASSLTSGNIHNEQFF. CDR3 coding DNA: TGTGCCAGCAGCTTAACTAGCGGGAATATCCACAATGAGCAGTTCTTC.

The chain combines TRBV29-1 with TRBJ1-2; 10 bases are shared with TRBD1. From germline, CDR1 is SQVTM and CDR2 ANQGSEA. This CDR3 is built from 16 residues. The trim removed 1 base at V and 4 bases at J, leaving 9 bases unmatched. The chain's CDR3 is CSVEVVGDRGTYGYTF. The CDR3 DNA follows: TGCAGCGTTGAAGTAGTCGGGGACAGGGGCACCTATGGCTACACCTTC.

This rearrangement joins TRBV29-1 to TRBJ2-2, with no clear D. The CDR3 is made up of 11 amino acids. The germline V and J ends were trimmed by 6 bases and 4 bases, with 6 bases remaining between them. From germline, CDR1 is SQVTM and CDR2 ANQGSEA. This chain's CDR3 is CSVLRTGELFF. CDR3 nucleotide sequence: TGCAGCGTCCTCCGCACCGGGGAGCTGTTTTTT.

In nucleotides, the CDR3 is TGTGCCAGTAGTATGAGGACAGCAACTAATGAAAAACTGTTTTTT. As protein: CASSMRTATNEKLFF. This chain links TRBV19 with TRBJ1-4; possible D gene TRBD1, 6 bases. V was cut by 3 bases and J by 0 bases, with 8 bases left in between. CDR1 LNHDA and CDR2 SQIVND come from the germline V gene (reference sequence). The CDR3 is made up of 15 amino acids.

V usage is TRBV6-6 and J usage is TRBJ2-5; 10 bases map to TRBD1. CDR1 is MNHNY and CDR2 is SVGAGI in the germline V gene (reference sequence). V shed 5 bases and J 2 bases; nucleotides not matched to a gene: 11. The length of the CDR3 is 17 residues. The CDR3 region is CASSLYQRTGGQETQYF. The CDR3 DNA reads TGTGCCAGCAGTCTCTACCAGAGGACAGGGGGACAAGAGACCCAGTACTTC.

DNA of the CDR3: TGTGCCAGCAGTGAAATACCGAACACTGAAGCTTTCTTT. Translating it yields CASSEIPNTEAFF. The V gene is TRBV6-4, the J gene TRBJ1-1; D not resolved. Germline-derived CDR1 and CDR2 are MRHNA and SNTAGT. This CDR3 spans 13 amino acids. The germline V and J ends were trimmed by 3 bases and 1 base, with 6 bases remaining between them.

The rearrangement uses TRBV30 and TRBJ2-7, with D perhaps TRBD2 (6 bases). The germline gives CDR1 GTSNPN, CDR2 SVGIG (reference sequence). V lost 0 bases to trimming and J lost 3 bases, with 12 bases between them. The CDR3 extends over 14 amino acids. CDR3 nucleotides: TGTGCCTGGAGTGTAGGGTTTAGCGGCTACGAGCAGTACTTC. Protein: CAWSVGFSGYEQYF.

This clone has more than one count but fewer than ten. The V and J genes are TRBV4-3 and TRBJ2-1, with D uncertain. The CDR3 sequence is 14 residues long. V was cut by 1 base and J by 3 bases, with 7 bases left in between. Germline V gene sequence: CDR1 LGHNA, CDR2 YSLEER. The CDR3 DNA reads TGCGCCAGCAGCCAAGGGGGATACTACAATGAGCAGTTCTTC. This gives the protein CASSQGGYYNEQFF.

The chain carries TRBV19 and TRBJ2-1; TRBD2 agrees at 7 bases. The CDR3 has 17 residues. After removal of 4 bases from V and 0 bases from J, the junction contained 9 bases not matched to a gene. CDR1 LNHDA and CDR2 SQIVND come from the germline V gene (reference sequence). The CDR3 spells CASSRGEGLSSYNEQFF. CDR3 DNA: TGTGCCAGTAGTAGGGGGGAGGGTCTGAGCTCCTACAATGAGCAGTTCTTC.

The J gene is TRBJ1-5, the V gene TRBV5-1, with D tentatively TRBD1 (6 bases). Germline V gene data show CDR1 as SGHRS and CDR2 as YFSETQ. The CDR3 has 14 residues. The germline V and J ends were trimmed by 4 bases and 7 bases, with 15 bases remaining between them. The CDR3 sequence is CASSQTGPEQPQHF. As DNA, the CDR3 is TGCGCCAGCAGCCAAACAGGGCCGGAGCAGCCCCAGCATTTT.

The V gene is TRBV4-3, the J gene TRBJ1-1; no reliable D call. This CDR3 comprises 14 residues. Germline CDR1 LGHNA, CDR2 YSLEER. V shed 4 bases and J shed 1 base, with 10 bases lying between them. This chain's CDR3 is CASSPDRSNTEAFF. The CDR3 coding sequence is TGCGCCAGCAGCCCCGACCGGTCGAACACTGAAGCTTTCTTT.

This clone was seen only a few times. J is TRBJ2-6 and V is TRBV13, with 8 bases aligning to TRBD2. Germline V gene sequence: CDR1 PRHDT, CDR2 FYEKMQ (reference sequence). Trimming took 5 bases from V and 2 from J; bases not matched to a gene: 5. CDR3 length: 16 residues. CDR3 bases: TGTGCCAGCAGCCCTGGACTAGCTCCTGGGGCCAACGTCCTGACTTTC. This encodes CASSPGLAPGANVLTF.

This clone is a singleton in its sample. V and J are TRBV27 and TRBJ2-2, with TRBD1 matching 12 bases. The CDR3 extends over 15 amino acids. Losses at the gene ends were 3 bases for V and 4 bases for J; bases not matched to a gene: 0. From germline, CDR1 is MNHEY and CDR2 SMNVEV (reference sequence). For the CDR3, the DNA is TGTGCCAGCAGTTTGGGACAGGGGGCCACCGGGGAGCTGTTTTTT. This codes for CASSLGQGATGELFF.

The chain couples TRBV19 to TRBJ2-5; the D is unclear. With 3 bases removed from V and 1 base from J, the gap between germline ends came to 12 bases. The CDR3 runs to 15 residues. In germline, CDR1 is LNHDA, CDR2 SQIVND (reference sequence). CDR3 amino acids: CASSMGSGSQETQYF. The CDR3 DNA sequence: TGTGCCAGTAGTATGGGATCCGGGTCCCAAGAGACCCAGTACTTC.